The 9 T cell receptor beta chains presented below share a single source sample, sequenced in a study of blood T cell repertoires in COVID-19. TCRdb keeps only in-frame clones here, not all; method: immunoSEQ multiplex PCR. This sample yields about 150,000 clones, of which roughly 83% are seen a single time; less than 30% belongs to the top ten. Sequencing input: peripheral blood. These receptors originate from a woman aged 55-75 years with acute or convalescent COVID-19.

The V call is TRBV3-1 (or the pseudogene TRBV3-2), the J call TRBJ2-1; D is ambiguous. CDR3 size: 14 residues. The germline V gene encodes CDR1 LGHDT and CDR2 YNNKEL (reference sequence). The germline V and J ends were trimmed by 1 base and 6 bases, with 10 bases remaining between them. The CDR3 DNA sequence: TGTGCCAGCAGCCAAGTATATACGGGCAATGAGCAGTTCTTC. As protein: CASSQVYTGNEQFF.

This clone turned up a few times. The V call is TRBV29-1, the J call TRBJ1-3; D remains ambiguous. CDR3 length: 13 residues. Germline CDR1 SQVTM, CDR2 ANQGSEA. With 1 base removed from V and 4 bases from J, the gap between germline ends came to 8 bases. The CDR3 DNA is TGCAGCGTTGAAGTCCAGAAAGGAAACACCATATATTTT. Translated, it gives CSVEVQKGNTIYF.

This clone occurred a few times. The chain links TRBV6-6 to TRBJ1-6, with D possibly matching TRBD1 (6 bases). The germline V gene encodes CDR1 MNHNY and CDR2 SVGAGI (reference sequence). Trimming pared 5 bases from V and 11 bases from J, leaving 19 bases between. The CDR3 runs to 15 residues. CDR3 sequence: CASSRDGQLRAPLHF. As DNA, the CDR3 is TGTGCCAGCAGTCGGGACGGACAGCTTAGGGCACCCCTCCACTTT.

V usage is TRBV7-2 and J usage is TRBJ1-1; a weak D match, TRBD1 (6 bases). The V end lost 6 bases, the J end lost 0 bases, and 14 bases lay between the germline ends. CDR1 and CDR2 (germline): SGHTA, FQGNSA. CDR3 size: 15 residues. As DNA, the CDR3 is TGTGCCAGCAGGACCGGGACACTCATGAACACTGAAGCTTTCTTT. Translated: CASRTGTLMNTEAFF.

The V gene is TRBV30, the J gene TRBJ1-5; 7 bases align to TRBD1. After removal of 8 bases from V and 0 bases from J, the junction contained 7 bases not matched to a gene. CDR1 and CDR2 (germline): GTSNPN, SVGIG (reference sequence). The length of the CDR3 is 14 residues. The CDR3 spells CALAEGASNQPQHF. The CDR3 DNA reads as TGTGCCCTTGCGGAGGGGGCTAGCAATCAGCCCCAGCATTTT.

The chain links TRBV14 to TRBJ1-2; unclear D gene. The germline V and J ends were trimmed by 0 bases and 8 bases, with 10 bases remaining between them. The CDR3 covers 13 residues. CDR1 SGHDN and CDR2 FVKESK come from the germline V gene. The CDR3 here is CASSQELRWGYTF. The CDR3 bases are TGTGCCAGCAGCCAAGAACTAAGGTGGGGCTACACCTTC.

This clone was counted once. The chain uses TRBV7-9 and TRBJ2-1; the match to TRBD2 covers 8 bases. The CDR3 totals 16 residues. CDR1 and CDR2 (germline): SEHNR, FQNEAQ (reference sequence). The V gene end was trimmed by 2 bases and the J gene end by 2 bases; junction bases not matched to a gene: 5. In DNA, the CDR3 is TGTGCCAGCAGCTTAAGGCGGGGGGTTACCTACAATGAGCAGTTCTTC. Its protein is CASSLRRGVTYNEQFF.

The J gene is TRBJ1-1, the V gene TRBV11-3; D gene uncertain. Germline V CDR1 and CDR2: SGHNT, YENEEA. V lost 0 bases to trimming and J lost 6 bases, with 8 bases between them. The CDR3 runs to 13 residues. CDR3 DNA sequence: TGTGCCAGCAGCTTAGAAGAGTTTTCTGAAGCTTTCTTT. Its translation: CASSLEEFSEAFF.

V gene TRBV7-9 combines with J gene TRBJ2-7; D call uncertain. Germline V lookup: CDR1 SEHNR, CDR2 FQNEAQ (reference sequence). The CDR3 is 13 amino acids. V was clipped by 8 bases and J by 7 bases, with 18 bases between them. The CDR3 spells CASLAGPFGEQYF. In nucleotides, the CDR3 is TGTGCCAGCCTTGCAGGCCCTTTTGGTGAGCAGTACTTC. Complete variable domain (other parts from reference TRBV7-9 and TRBJ2-7): DTGVSQNPRHKITKRGQNVTFRCDPISEHNRLYWYRQTLGQGPEFLTYFQNEAQLEKSRLLSDRFSAERPKGSFSTLEIQRTEQGDSAMYLCASLAGPFGEQYFGPGTRLTVT.